The present entry profiles one T cell receptor (beta chain) with its context. Antigen specificity is unknown. Measured with immunoSEQ multiplex PCR; TCRdb has only the in-frame clones, and not every one. The sample contains roughly 25,000 clones, 75% to 80% of which appear only once. This specimen comes from a study of a mutant IDH1 vaccine in newly diagnosed glioma. Across the study: Mean patient age was around 40 years; approximately 62% were male and around 40% female. Beforehand, treatment had been radiotherapy, temozolomide, or both; the majority received both.

Described time point: week 5, during vaccination. Every vaccination contained 300 ug of the mutant IDH1 20-mer peptide and was paired with topical imiquimod. CDR1 is LNHDA and CDR2 is SQIVND in the germline V gene (reference sequence). This CDR3 is built from 14 residues. V was pared by 0 bases and J by 9 bases, with 5 bases of the junction left unmatched. The sequence came from a man in his forties or fifties with glioma. This sample comprised PBMCs, obtained from a glioma patient whose treatment included an IDH1 peptide vaccine. The rearrangement uses TRBV19 and TRBJ1-5, with 7 bases lining up with TRBD1. CDR3 sequence (DNA): TGTGCCAGTAGTATAGATAGGCAGGGGGGGCCCCAGCATTTT. Its translation is CASSIDRQGGPQHF.